The 23 T cell receptor beta chains given below trace back to one sample, sequenced in a study of identical twins. In TCRdb, the 5' RACE reads were re-called with MiXCR into one record per CDR3 protein. The data hold just over 450,000 distinct CDR3 sequences, with 14% observed a single time. Another study also made use of these data, one on yellow fever vaccine responses in identical twins.

Material: CD4+ T cells sorted from blood. The receptors here all came from a woman between 18 and 29 years old in good health.

Comments on this clonotype: The junction and the germline gene differ at one end; a read error may be behind it. This rearrangement joins TRBV20-1 to TRBJ1-1; TRBD1 is a possible D gene (6 bases). The CDR3 is 16 residues long. Germline V gives CDR1 DFQATT, CDR2 SNEGSKA (reference sequence). Here the CDR3 DNA reads TGCTGTGCTAGAGGAGCGGTTGGGGGGCAGGACACTGAAGCTTTCTTT. It encodes CCARGAVGGQDTEAFF.

The chain employs TRBV7-2 and TRBJ2-7; D gene unclear. Germline CDR1 reads SGHTA; CDR2 reads FQGNSA. V lost 0 bases and J 12 bases, leaving 12 bases between the germline ends. This CDR3 comprises 12 residues. This CDR3 reads CASSLAGSARYF. The CDR3 DNA follows: TGTGCCAGCAGCTTAGCCGGCAGCGCTAGGTACTTC. The whole variable domain, remainder taken from reference TRBV7-2 and TRBJ2-7, is GAGVSQSPSNKVTEKGKDVELRCDPISGHTALYWYRQSLGQGLEFLIYFQGNSAPDKSGLPSDRFSAERTGGSVSTLTIQRTQQEDSAVYLCASSLAGSARYFGPGTRLTVT.

This clonotype was seen only once. The gene calls are TRBV20-1 and TRBJ2-1; 7 bases agree with TRBD2. From germline, CDR1 is DFQATT and CDR2 SNEGSKA (reference sequence). The CDR3 is 15 residues long. V shed 2 bases, J shed 0 bases, and the junction held 4 bases outside the gene matches. CDR3 region: CSARLAVSSYNEQFF. DNA for the CDR3: TGCAGTGCTAGACTAGCGGTAAGCTCCTACAATGAGCAGTTCTTC.

The chain joins TRBV20-1 to TRBJ2-7; 10 positions match TRBD2. The ends lost 5 bases at V and 6 bases at J; junction bases unmatched: 7. The CDR3 is made up of 13 amino acids. Germline values: CDR1 DFQATT, CDR2 SNEGSKA (reference sequence). DNA of the CDR3: TGCAGTGCTCGTCTAGCGGGAGTTCCCGAGCAGTACTTC. It translates to CSARLAGVPEQYF.

This clonotype was counted ten times or more. The chain links TRBV12-3 or TRBV12-4 to TRBJ2-1; 7 bases align to TRBD1. The trim removed 4 bases at V and 0 bases at J, leaving 3 bases unmatched. The CDR3 runs 15 residues. As DNA, the CDR3 is TGTGCCAGCAGTTCGGACAGGAGCTCCTACAATGAGCAGTTCTTC. This encodes CASSSDRSSYNEQFF.

This clonotype was detected only a few times. The chain carries TRBV3-1 and TRBJ2-7; D could derive from TRBD1 or TRBD2 (5 bases each). This CDR3 spans 13 amino acids. CDR1 is LGHDT, CDR2 YNNKEL, per germline (reference sequence). Trimming stripped 2 bases from V and 7 bases from J, with 12 bases between. The CDR3, as DNA: TGTGCCAGCAGCCAAAGAGGGGCGATGGAGCAGTACTTC. Residues: CASSQRGAMEQYF.

This clonotype occurred a few times. This chain joins TRBV20-1 and TRBJ2-1; D gene ambiguous. The CDR3 consists of 14 residues. Germline loops: CDR1 DFQATT, CDR2 SNEGSKA (reference sequence). Trimming removed 0 bases from V and 1 base from J, with 7 bases in between. CDR3 nucleotide sequence: TGCAGTGCTAGAGATAGACAATCCTACAATGAGCAGTTCTTC. Translating gives CSARDRQSYNEQFF.

CDR3 residues: CAISESDSESYEQYF. CDR3 nucleotide sequence: TGTGCCATCAGTGAATCGGACAGCGAGTCCTACGAGCAGTACTTC. The chain is built from TRBV10-3 and TRBJ2-7, with D possibly matching TRBD1 (6 bases). CDR3 size: 15 residues. Germline CDR1 reads ENHRY; CDR2 reads SYGVKD. The ends were cut back, 3 bases at V and 1 base at J, with 13 bases in the middle.

This clonotype was observed many times. The V and J genes are TRBV2 and TRBJ2-1; D possibly corresponds to TRBD2 (5 bases). The V end lost 3 bases, the J end lost 5 bases, and 8 bases lay between the germline ends. Germline CDR1 and CDR2: SNHLY and FYNNEI. The CDR3 contains 13 residues. DNA of the CDR3: TGTGCCAGCAGTGATGGGCGGGACAATGAGCAGTTCTTC. It codes for CASSDGRDNEQFF. Based on the CDR3 plus reference TRBV2 and TRBJ2-1, the full variable domain is EPEVTQTPSHQVTQMGQEVILRCVPISNHLYFYWYRQILGQKVEFLVSFYNNEISEKSEIFDDQFSVERPDGSNFTLKIRSTKLEDSAMYFCASSDGRDNEQFFGPGTRLTVL.

This chain connects TRBV7-8 to TRBJ2-4; TRBD2 matches 7 bases. The CDR3 totals 17 residues. V dropped 1 base and J dropped 0; count of bases not matched to a gene: 6. Germline CDR1 is SGHVS and CDR2 is FQNEAQ. For the CDR3, the DNA is TGTGCCAGCAGCTTAGTCAGCGGGGAGCTAGCCAAAAACATTCAGTACTTC. This translates into CASSLVSGELAKNIQYF.

The chain employs TRBV6-1 and TRBJ1-6; a weak D match, TRBD1 (6 bases). V was cut by 3 bases and J by 10 bases, with 19 bases left in between. This CDR3 contains 16 residues. The germline CDR1 and CDR2 sequences are MNHNS and SASEGT. The chain's CDR3 is CASSEAGAQLWSPLHF. The CDR3 nucleotides are TGTGCCAGCAGTGAGGCAGGGGCGCAGCTCTGGTCACCCCTCCACTTT.

In this sample, this clonotype turned up a few times. The chain combines TRBV27 with TRBJ2-7; perhaps TRBD2 as D (7 bases). Germline V gene data show CDR1 as MNHEY and CDR2 as SMNVEV (reference sequence). With 6 bases removed from V and 2 bases from J, the gap between germline ends came to 11 bases. CDR3 length equals 13 residues. Written as DNA, the CDR3 is TGTGCCAGCAGCGAGGGGGGGGCCTACGAGCAGTACTTC. This gives the protein CASSEGGAYEQYF.

The sample holds a few counts of this clonotype. The CDR3 here is CASSPSPMHGTGVLNEQFF. The CDR3 DNA follows: TGCGCCAGCAGCCCGTCCCCTATGCACGGGACAGGGGTTTTAAATGAGCAGTTCTTC. The chain carries TRBV4-1 and TRBJ2-1; 10 bases fit TRBD1. This CDR3 spans 19 amino acids. J was trimmed by 7 bases and V by 4 bases; bases with no gene match: 19. Looked up from germline, CDR1 is MGHRA and CDR2 is YSYEKL.

This clonotype has only a few counts. The chain carries TRBV5-1 and TRBJ2-7; the match to TRBD2 covers 13 bases. The CDR3 runs to 17 residues. Germline CDR1 is SGHRS and CDR2 is YFSETQ. Trimming at V came to 4 bases and at J to 1 base, leaving 8 bases not matched to a gene. CDR3 sequence: CASSIRLAGGQSYEQYF. The CDR3 bases are TGCGCCAGCAGCATCCGACTAGCGGGAGGACAGTCCTACGAGCAGTACTTC.

This clonotype has a handful of counts. The junction shows a germline mismatch at one end, possibly a read error. The chain carries TRBV3-1 and TRBJ2-3; a weak D match, TRBD2 (6 bases). CDR1 is LGHDT and CDR2 is YNNKEL in the germline V gene (reference sequence). The CDR3 has 13 residues. The CDR3 DNA reads TGTGCCAGCAGCCAAGATCCGGGACTCCTAACCGCCTTT. It encodes CASSQDPGLLTAF.

The J gene is TRBJ2-7, the V gene TRBV6-2 or TRBV6-3; 9 bases map to TRBD1. This CDR3 has 16 amino acids. Losses at the gene ends were 5 bases for V and 0 bases for J; bases not matched to a gene: 8. From germline, CDR1 is MNHEY and CDR2 SVGEGT. In nucleotides, the CDR3 is TGTGCCAGCAGTAAAGCCGGGACAGGGAGCTCCTACGAGCAGTACTTC. Translated: CASSKAGTGSSYEQYF.

The chain recombines TRBV23-1 with TRBJ1-5, with 7 bases lining up with TRBD1. TRBV23-1 is sorted into the ORF group, with uncertain function. The CDR3 is 17 residues long. V was pared by 6 bases and J by 0 bases, with 11 bases of the junction left unmatched. The CDR3 DNA follows: TGCGCCAGCAGAAGAGGGGGCGCCTATTGTAGCAATCAGCCCCAGCATTTT. It yields the protein CASRRGGAYCSNQPQHF.

V usage is TRBV28 and J usage is TRBJ2-6; D possibly corresponds to TRBD1 (6 bases). The V and J ends lost 7 bases and 4 bases respectively, with 17 bases between them. This CDR3 spans 16 amino acids. The germline CDR1 and CDR2 sequences are MDHEN and SYDVKM. CDR3: CASTGAGLLGANVLTF. CDR3 sequence (DNA): TGTGCCAGCACAGGGGCGGGCCTACTAGGGGCCAACGTCCTGACTTTC.

The chain recombines TRBV5-1 with TRBJ1-1, with a weak D call TRBD1 (6 bases). Looked up from germline, CDR1 is SGHRS and CDR2 is YFSETQ. The V end lost 0 bases, the J end lost 4 bases, and 10 bases lay between the germline ends. The CDR3 has 14 residues. The CDR3: CASSLEGGTTEAFF. CDR3 nucleotide sequence: TGCGCCAGCAGCTTGGAAGGGGGGACCACTGAAGCTTTCTTT.

CDR3 sequence reads: CSARVGGGGDIEQFF. Here the CDR3 DNA reads TGCAGTGCTAGAGTCGGGGGCGGGGGGGATATAGAGCAGTTCTTC. The chain uses TRBV20-1 and TRBJ2-1; TRBD2 aligns across 9 bases. The ends lost 1 base at V and 10 bases at J; junction bases unmatched: 11. CDR1 is DFQATT and CDR2 is SNEGSKA in the germline V gene (reference sequence). This CDR3 contains 15 residues.

This clonotype turned up a few times. The chain is built from TRBV28 and TRBJ2-5; unclear D gene. Trimming shortened V by 1 base and J by 2 bases, and 8 bases separated the two germline ends. The CDR3 extends over 14 amino acids. Looked up from germline, CDR1 is MDHEN and CDR2 is SYDVKM. CDR3 amino acids: CASSLYDKQETQYF. The CDR3 coding sequence is TGTGCCAGCAGTTTATACGACAAGCAAGAGACCCAGTACTTC.

The chain combines TRBV12-3 or TRBV12-4 with TRBJ1-4, with D tentatively TRBD1 (6 bases). There are 15 residues in the CDR3. V was clipped by 0 bases and J by 5 bases, with 10 bases between them. The CDR3 region is CASSLATGPNEKLFF. The CDR3, as DNA: TGTGCCAGCAGTTTAGCGACAGGTCCGAATGAAAAACTGTTTTTT.

This chain links TRBV18 with TRBJ2-7; 11 positions match TRBD2. V lost 2 bases and J lost 3; bases outside the gene matches: 6. This CDR3 comprises 16 residues. Germline V gene data show CDR1 as KGHSH and CDR2 as LQKENI. CDR3 sequence: CASSPIQGLADYEQYF. The CDR3, as DNA: TGTGCCAGCTCACCAATACAGGGACTAGCGGACTACGAGCAGTACTTC.